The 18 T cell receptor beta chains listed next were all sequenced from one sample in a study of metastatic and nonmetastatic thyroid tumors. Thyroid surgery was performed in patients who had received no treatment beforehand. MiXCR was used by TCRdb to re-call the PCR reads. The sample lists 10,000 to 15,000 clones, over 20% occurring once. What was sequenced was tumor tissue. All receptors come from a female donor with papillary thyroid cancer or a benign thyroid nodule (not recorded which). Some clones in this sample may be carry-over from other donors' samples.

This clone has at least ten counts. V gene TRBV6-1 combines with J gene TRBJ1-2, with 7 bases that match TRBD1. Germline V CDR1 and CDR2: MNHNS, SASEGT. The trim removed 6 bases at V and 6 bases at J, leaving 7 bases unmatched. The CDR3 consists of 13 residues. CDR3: CASRPTGRDGYTF. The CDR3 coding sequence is TGTGCCAGCAGGCCGACAGGGAGGGATGGCTACACCTTC.

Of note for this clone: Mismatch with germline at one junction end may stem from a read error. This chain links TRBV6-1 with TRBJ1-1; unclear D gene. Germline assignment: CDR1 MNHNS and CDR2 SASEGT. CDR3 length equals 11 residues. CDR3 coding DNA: TGTGCCAGCAGTAGTGTAACTGGAGCTTTCTTT. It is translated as CASSSVTGAFF.

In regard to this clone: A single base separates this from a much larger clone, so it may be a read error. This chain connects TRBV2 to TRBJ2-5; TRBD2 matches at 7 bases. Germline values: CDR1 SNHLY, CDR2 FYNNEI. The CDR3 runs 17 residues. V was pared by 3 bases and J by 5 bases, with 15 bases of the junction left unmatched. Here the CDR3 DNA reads TGTGCCAGCAGTGAGCAGGCTAGCGGAGCCCAGAGTGAGACCCAGTACTTC. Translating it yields CASSEQASGAQSETQYF.

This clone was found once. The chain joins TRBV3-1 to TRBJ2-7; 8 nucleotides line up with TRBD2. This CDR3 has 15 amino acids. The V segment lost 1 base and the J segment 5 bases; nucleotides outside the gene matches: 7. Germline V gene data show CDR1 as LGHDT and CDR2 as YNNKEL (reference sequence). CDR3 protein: CASSQVKSGSHEQYF. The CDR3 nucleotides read TGTGCCAGCAGCCAAGTAAAGAGCGGGAGCCACGAGCAGTACTTC.

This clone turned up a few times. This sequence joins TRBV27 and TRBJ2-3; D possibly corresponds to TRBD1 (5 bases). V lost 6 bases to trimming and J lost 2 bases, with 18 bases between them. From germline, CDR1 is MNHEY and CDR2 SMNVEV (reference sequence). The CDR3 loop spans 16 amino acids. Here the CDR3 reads CASSRLDRRTTDTQYF. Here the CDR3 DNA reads TGTGCCAGCAGCCGCCTCGACAGAAGAACCACAGATACGCAGTATTTT.

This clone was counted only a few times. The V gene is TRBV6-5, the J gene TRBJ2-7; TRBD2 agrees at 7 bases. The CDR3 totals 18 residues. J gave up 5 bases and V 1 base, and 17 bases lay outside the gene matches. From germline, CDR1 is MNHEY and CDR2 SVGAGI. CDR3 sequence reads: CASSYCRLGEGLIDEQYF. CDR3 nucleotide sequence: TGTGCCAGCAGTTACTGCCGACTGGGGGAGGGCTTAATCGACGAGCAGTACTTC.

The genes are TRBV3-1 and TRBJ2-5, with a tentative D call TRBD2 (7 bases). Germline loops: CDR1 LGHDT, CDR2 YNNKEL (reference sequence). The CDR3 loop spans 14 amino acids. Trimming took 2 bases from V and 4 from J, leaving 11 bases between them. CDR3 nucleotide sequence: TGTGCCAGCAGCCAAAGTAGGGGGGGAGAGACCCAGTACTTC. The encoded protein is CASSQSRGGETQYF.

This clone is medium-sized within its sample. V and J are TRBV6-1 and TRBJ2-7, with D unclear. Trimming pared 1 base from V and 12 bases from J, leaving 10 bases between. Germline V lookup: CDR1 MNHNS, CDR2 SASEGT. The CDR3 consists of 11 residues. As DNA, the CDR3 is TGTGCCAGCAGTGAAGATACAAGGAGGTACTTC. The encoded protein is CASSEDTRRYF.

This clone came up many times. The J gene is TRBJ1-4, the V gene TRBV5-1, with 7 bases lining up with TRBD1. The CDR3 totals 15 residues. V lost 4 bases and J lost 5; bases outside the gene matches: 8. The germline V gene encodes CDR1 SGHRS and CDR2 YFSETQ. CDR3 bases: TGCGCCAGCAGCGGACCCGGGACAGAAAATGAAAAACTGTTTTTT. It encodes CASSGPGTENEKLFF.

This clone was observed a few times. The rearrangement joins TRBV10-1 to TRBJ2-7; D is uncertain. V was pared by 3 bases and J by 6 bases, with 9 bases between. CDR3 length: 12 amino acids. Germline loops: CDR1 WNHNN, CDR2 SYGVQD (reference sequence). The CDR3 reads CASSEGLVEQYF. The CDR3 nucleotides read TGCGCCAGCAGTGAAGGGTTGGTCGAGCAGTACTTC.

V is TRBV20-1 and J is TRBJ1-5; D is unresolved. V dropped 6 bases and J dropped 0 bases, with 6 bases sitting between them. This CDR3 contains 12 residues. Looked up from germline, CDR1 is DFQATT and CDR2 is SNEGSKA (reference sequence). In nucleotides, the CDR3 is TGCAGTGCCCAGTATAGCAATCAGCCCCAGCATTTT. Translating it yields CSAQYSNQPQHF.

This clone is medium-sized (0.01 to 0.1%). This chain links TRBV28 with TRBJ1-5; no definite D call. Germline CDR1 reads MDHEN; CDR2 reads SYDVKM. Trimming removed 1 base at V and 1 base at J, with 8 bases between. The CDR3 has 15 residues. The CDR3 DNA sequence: TGTGCCAGCAGTTTATACAGCTTAAGCAATCAGCCCCAGCATTTT. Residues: CASSLYSLSNQPQHF.

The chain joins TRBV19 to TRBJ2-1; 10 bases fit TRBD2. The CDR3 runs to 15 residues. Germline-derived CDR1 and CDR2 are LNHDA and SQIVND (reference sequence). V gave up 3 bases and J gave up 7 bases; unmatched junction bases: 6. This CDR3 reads CASSIGLAASNEQFF. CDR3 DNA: TGTGCCAGTAGTATTGGACTAGCGGCCTCTAATGAGCAGTTCTTC.

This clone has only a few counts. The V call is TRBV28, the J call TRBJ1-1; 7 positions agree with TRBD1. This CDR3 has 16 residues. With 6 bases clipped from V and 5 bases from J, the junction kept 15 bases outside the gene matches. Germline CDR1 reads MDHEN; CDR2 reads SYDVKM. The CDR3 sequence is CASSSGGARGKTEAFF. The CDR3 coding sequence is TGTGCCAGCAGCTCAGGGGGGGCCAGAGGGAAAACTGAAGCTTTCTTT.

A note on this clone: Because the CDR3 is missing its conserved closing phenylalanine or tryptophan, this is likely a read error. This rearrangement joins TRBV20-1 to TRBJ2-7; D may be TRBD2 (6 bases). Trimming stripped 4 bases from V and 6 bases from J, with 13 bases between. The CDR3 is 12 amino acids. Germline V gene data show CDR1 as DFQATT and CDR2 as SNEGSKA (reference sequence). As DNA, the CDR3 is TGCAGTGCTATTGCGGGGACGGGCGAGCAGTACCTC. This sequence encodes CSAIAGTGEQYL.

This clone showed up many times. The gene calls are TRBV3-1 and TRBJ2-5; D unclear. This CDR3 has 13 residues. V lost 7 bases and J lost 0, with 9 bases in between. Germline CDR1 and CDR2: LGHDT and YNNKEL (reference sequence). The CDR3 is CASMGAHQETQYF. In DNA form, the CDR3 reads TGTGCCAGCATGGGCGCCCACCAAGAGACCCAGTACTTC.

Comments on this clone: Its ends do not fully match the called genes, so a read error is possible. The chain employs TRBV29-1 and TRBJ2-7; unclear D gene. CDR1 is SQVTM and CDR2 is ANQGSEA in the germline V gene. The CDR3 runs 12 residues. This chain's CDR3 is CSFRLVGYEHYF. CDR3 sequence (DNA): TGCAGCTTTCGGCTAGTGGGCTACGAGCATTACTTC.

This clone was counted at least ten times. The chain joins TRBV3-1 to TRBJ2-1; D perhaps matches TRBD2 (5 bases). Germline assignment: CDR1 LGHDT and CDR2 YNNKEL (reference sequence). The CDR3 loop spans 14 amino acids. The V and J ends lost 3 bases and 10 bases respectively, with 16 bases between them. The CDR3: CASSQARGVEEQFF. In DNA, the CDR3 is TGTGCCAGCAGCCAGGCCCGGGGAGTAGAGGAGCAGTTCTTC.